The 7 T cell receptor beta chains given below trace back to one sample, sequenced in a study of CD8+ T cells in alopecia areata. Treatment of the sample: oral pan-JAK inhibitor, 5-10 mg twice daily. Investigators isolated RNA and reverse transcribed it into cDNA to act as the sequencing template. This table comes from immunoSEQ multiplex PCR, and its TCRdb copy is limited to in-frame clones, with some not included. The table includes around 99,000 clones, roughly 84% detected once. This material consisted of CD8+ T cells sorted from blood, taken at week 24, from a patient treated with tofacitinib. The receptor set was obtained from a human donor with alopecia areata.

V usage is TRBV9 and J usage is TRBJ1-4, with D possibly TRBD1 on 5 matching bases. This CDR3 contains 14 residues. CDR1 SGDLS and CDR2 YYNGEE come from the germline V gene. With 4 bases removed from V and 8 bases from J, the gap between germline ends came to 15 bases. CDR3 residues: CASSPGKVQEKLFF. The DNA of the CDR3 is TGTGCCAGCAGCCCAGGGAAAGTCCAAGAAAAACTGTTTTTT. The complete variable domain, with remaining parts taken from reference TRBV9 and TRBJ1-4, reads DSGVTQTPKHLITATGQRVTLRCSPRSGDLSVYWYQQSLDQGLQFLIQYYNGEERAKGNILERFSAQQFPDLHSELNLSSLELGDSALYFCASSPGKVQEKLFFGSGTQLSVL.

This chain links TRBV5-1 with TRBJ2-2, with D unresolved. Germline loops: CDR1 SGHRS, CDR2 YFSETQ. V dropped 2 bases and J dropped 3 bases, with 5 bases sitting between them. The CDR3 covers 13 residues. The CDR3 sequence is CASSFSYTGELFF. The CDR3 nucleotides are TGCGCCAGCAGCTTCAGTTACACCGGGGAGCTGTTTTTT.

The chain links TRBV7-9 to TRBJ2-1; D gene unclear. V was trimmed by 4 bases and J by 1 base, leaving 5 bases between them. CDR3 length: 13 residues. CDR1 is SEHNR, CDR2 FQNEAQ, per germline (reference sequence). CDR3 amino acids: CASSSPSYNEQFF. In DNA, the CDR3 is TGTGCCAGCAGCTCCCCATCCTACAATGAGCAGTTCTTC. The variable domain in full, completed from reference TRBV7-9 and TRBJ2-1, reads DTGVSQNPRHKITKRGQNVTFRCDPISEHNRLYWYRQTLGQGPEFLTYFQNEAQLEKSRLLSDRFSAERPKGSFSTLEIQRTEQGDSAMYLCASSSPSYNEQFFGPGTRLTVL.

The genes are TRBV7-9 and TRBJ2-5; tentatively, D is TRBD1 or TRBD2 (5 bases each). Germline CDR1 is SEHNR and CDR2 is FQNEAQ (reference sequence). V was trimmed by 0 bases and J by 1 base, leaving 18 bases between them. This CDR3 has 18 amino acids. CDR3 sequence (DNA): TGTGCCAGCAGCTTAGCGGGAGCAGGGCTGGGCTTCCAAGAGACCCAGTACTTC. Translating it yields CASSLAGAGLGFQETQYF.

The chain combines TRBV7-2 with TRBJ2-4; 8 positions match TRBD1. V shed 7 bases and J 6 bases; nucleotides not matched to a gene: 2. The germline gives CDR1 SGHTA, CDR2 FQGNSA. This CDR3 has 12 amino acids. CDR3 sequence (DNA): TGTGCCAGCACAGGGGGCGCAAACATTCAGTACTTC. Amino acids: CASTGGANIQYF. The complete variable domain, with remaining parts taken from reference TRBV7-2 and TRBJ2-4, reads GAGVSQSPSNKVTEKGKDVELRCDPISGHTALYWYRQSLGQGLEFLIYFQGNSAPDKSGLPSDRFSAERTGGSVSTLTIQRTQQEDSAVYLCASTGGANIQYFGAGTRLSVL.

The chain links TRBV15 to TRBJ2-3; the D is unclear. The CDR3 is 15 amino acids. The ends were cut back, 6 bases at V and 2 bases at J, with 15 bases in the middle. Germline V gene sequence: CDR1 LNHNV, CDR2 YYDKDF (reference sequence). DNA for the CDR3: TGTGCCACCAGTCCGGCACGAGGTTACACAGATACGCAGTATTTT. Its protein is CATSPARGYTDTQYF. Variable domain in full (rest from reference TRBV15 and TRBJ2-3): DAMVIQNPRYQVTQFGKPVTLSCSQTLNHNVMYWYQQKSSQAPKLLFHYYDKDFNNEADTPDNFQSRRPNTSFCFLDIRSPGLGDTAMYLCATSPARGYTDTQYFGPGTRLTVL.

The rearrangement joins TRBV7-9 to TRBJ1-2, with D possibly TRBD1 on 5 matching bases. There are 15 residues in the CDR3. Per germline, CDR1 SEHNR and CDR2 FQNEAQ (reference sequence). The V and J ends lost 3 bases and 4 bases respectively, with 15 bases between them. CDR3 loop: CASSFIPGRFYGYTF. CDR3 bases: TGTGCCAGCAGCTTTATTCCGGGACGGTTCTATGGCTACACCTTC. The variable domain in full, completed from reference TRBV7-9 and TRBJ1-2, reads DTGVSQNPRHKITKRGQNVTFRCDPISEHNRLYWYRQTLGQGPEFLTYFQNEAQLEKSRLLSDRFSAERPKGSFSTLEIQRTEQGDSAMYLCASSFIPGRFYGYTFGSGTRLTVV.